This passage covers 13 T cell receptor beta chains from one sample sequenced in a study of cytomegalovirus exposure and HLA in healthy donors. TCRdb's table, derived via immunoSEQ multiplex PCR, lists solely in-frame clones and lacks some. The repertoire holds 65,000 to 75,000 clones, with around 94% as singletons. The specimen was PBMCs. These receptors originate from a young man in good health and CMV-seropositive.

This clone was found once. The genes are TRBV2 and TRBJ2-1, with 10 bases lining up with TRBD2. V trimming: 7 bases; J trimming: 9 bases; junction bases outside the gene matches: 9. The CDR3 spans 14 residues. Germline CDR1 is SNHLY and CDR2 is FYNNEI. The CDR3 sequence: CASIPGLASGEQFF. CDR3 in DNA: TGTGCCAGCATCCCGGGACTAGCGAGTGGTGAGCAGTTCTTC.

The gene calls are TRBV30 and TRBJ2-5; 10 nucleotides line up with TRBD1. Germline loops: CDR1 GTSNPN, CDR2 SVGIG (reference sequence). This CDR3 comprises 19 residues. V trimming: 4 bases; J trimming: 5 bases; junction bases outside the gene matches: 22. The CDR3 is CAWKGQGFVPCPFPETQYF. The CDR3 DNA follows: TGTGCCTGGAAGGGACAGGGGTTCGTTCCGTGTCCGTTTCCGGAGACCCAGTACTTC.

This chain links TRBV28 with TRBJ2-5, with TRBD1 matching 9 bases. The CDR3 totals 14 residues. Germline CDR1 reads MDHEN; CDR2 reads SYDVKM. V lost 6 bases to trimming and J lost 3 bases; unmatched junction nucleotides: 5. CDR3 nucleotides: TGTGCCAGCAGGCCACAGGGGGCTGAAGAGACCCAGTACTTC. It specifies CASRPQGAEETQYF.

The chain employs TRBV9 and TRBJ2-1, with D tentatively TRBD2 (5 bases). CDR1 and CDR2 from the germline V gene are SGDLS and YYNGEE. Trimming stripped 0 bases from V and 2 bases from J, with 12 bases between. This CDR3 region has 16 residues. CDR3 loop: CASSVAVGAAYNEQFF. DNA for the CDR3: TGTGCCAGCAGCGTAGCTGTGGGAGCTGCCTACAATGAGCAGTTCTTC.

A single count supports this clone. The gene calls are TRBV6-1 and TRBJ2-1; TRBD2 matches 14 bases. CDR1 is MNHNS and CDR2 is SASEGT in the germline V gene. The CDR3 is 15 residues long. The V and J ends lost 3 bases and 8 bases, in that order; junction bases with no gene match: 3. CDR3 nucleotides: TGTGCCAGCAGTGAGGGGGGACTAGCGGGAGATGAGCAGTTCTTC. Protein sequence: CASSEGGLAGDEQFF.

The chain joins TRBV6-5 to TRBJ2-7; TRBD2 aligns across 10 bases. The junction had 7 bases not matched to a gene; V was cut back by 7 bases and J by 4 bases. Germline CDR1 MNHEY, CDR2 SVGAGI. The CDR3 runs 14 residues. The CDR3 bases are TGTGCCAGCACCAAAGCGGGAGGGGAGTACGAGCAGTACTTC. Amino acid sequence: CASTKAGGEYEQYF.

The V and J genes are TRBV4-1 and TRBJ2-7, with 9 bases fitting TRBD1. The V and J ends lost 5 bases and 1 base, in that order; junction bases with no gene match: 6. Germline V gene data show CDR1 as MGHRA and CDR2 as YSYEKL. There are 15 residues in the CDR3. In DNA, the CDR3 is TGCGCCAGCAGCAACGGACAGGGGCCGTCCTACGAGCAGTACTTC. Its protein product is CASSNGQGPSYEQYF.

This chain uses TRBV28 with TRBJ1-5, with 9 bases fitting TRBD1. J was trimmed by 0 bases and V by 7 bases; bases with no gene match: 10. CDR3 length: 17 residues. CDR1 is MDHEN and CDR2 is SYDVKM in the germline V gene. The CDR3 sequence: CASTTNKGQGSNQPQHF. CDR3 nucleotides: TGTGCCAGCACGACTAACAAGGGACAGGGTAGCAATCAGCCCCAGCATTTT.

This sequence joins TRBV5-6 and TRBJ2-1; 11 nucleotides line up with TRBD2. The CDR3 runs 17 residues. The germline V gene encodes CDR1 SGHDT and CDR2 YYEEEE. V was pared by 0 bases and J by 5 bases, with 7 bases of the junction left unmatched. Here the CDR3 DNA reads TGTGCCAGCAGCTTGGGGGCTAGCGGGAGGAGAAACAATGAGCAGTTCTTC. Its translation: CASSLGASGRRNNEQFF.

In its sample, this clone was seen once. The rearrangement joins TRBV28 to TRBJ1-4; the match to TRBD1 covers 9 bases. CDR1 is MDHEN and CDR2 is SYDVKM in the germline V gene. There are 14 residues in the CDR3. V dropped 8 bases and J dropped 8; count of bases not matched to a gene: 9. CDR3 loop: CASLQGARREKLFF. CDR3 DNA sequence: TGTGCCAGCCTACAGGGGGCGAGGAGGGAAAAACTGTTTTTT.

CDR3 in amino acids: CASSETNTGELFF. The CDR3 DNA is TGTGCCAGCAGCGAAACAAACACCGGGGAGCTGTTTTTT. The chain is built from TRBV7-8 and TRBJ2-2; no clear D. Germline CDR1 and CDR2: SGHVS and FQNEAQ. The CDR3 extends over 13 amino acids. Trimming took 5 bases from V and 2 from J, leaving 6 bases between them.

The chain carries TRBV18 and TRBJ2-1; 7 positions agree with TRBD2. The CDR3 contains 16 residues. CDR1 and CDR2 from the germline V gene are KGHSH and LQKENI. The junction had 9 bases not matched to a gene; V was cut back by 5 bases and J by 2 bases. The CDR3 DNA reads TGTGCCAGCTCATCAGAAATGACTAGCCCCTACAATGAGCAGTTCTTC. It is translated as CASSSEMTSPYNEQFF.

Regarding this clone: Sequence at one end of the junction differs from germline and may be a read error. This chain connects TRBV27 to TRBJ2-7, with D possibly being TRBD1 (6 bases). This CDR3 region has 15 residues. CDR1 is MNHEY, CDR2 SMNVEV, per germline (reference sequence). CDR3 DNA sequence: TGTGCCAGCAGTTCGAACCCGGGACACCCCGTCGGTTTGGACTTC. Protein: CASSSNPGHPVGLDF.